A selection of T cell receptor beta chains follows, all from one sample in a study of blood T cell repertoires in COVID-19. The protocol was immunoSEQ multiplex PCR, while the TCRdb copy is restricted to in-frame clones and leaves out a portion. This table has roughly 150,000 clones, 80% to 90% appearing once. The material sequenced was peripheral blood. These receptors came from a woman between 65 and 79 years old who had recovered from COVID-19. Each CDR3 is given without its conserved first and last residue.

J	length	V	CDR3
TRBJ2-1	11	TRBV28	ASSLGLYNEQF
TRBJ1-5	12	TRBV2	ASSPRARNQPQH
TRBJ2-5	13	TRBV28	ASSSPSGGQETQY
TRBJ2-6	13	TRBV19	ASSRGGGGANVLT
TRBJ2-7	14	TRBV5-8	ASSLGGHSGVGEQY
TRBJ2-2	13	TRBV15	ATSWALINTGELF
TRBJ1-1	11	TRBV2	ASSVSRNTEAF
TRBJ1-1	14	TRBV5-6	ASSLGWGQGRTEAF
TRBJ2-3	13	TRBV11-2	ASSSRGRSTDTQY
TRBJ2-3	14	TRBV2	ASPGLAGGFGDTQY
TRBJ1-2	11	TRBV4-1	ASSHPGGGRYT